A selection of T cell receptor beta chains follows, all from one sample in a study of a mutant IDH1 vaccine in newly diagnosed glioma. Some clones are missing from TCRdb's copy, which holds only in-frame ones; the method was immunoSEQ multiplex PCR. Of 15,000 to 20,000 clones in the sample, roughly 79% were seen once. Sequencing used PBMCs, obtained from a glioma patient treated with radiotherapy, temozolomide or both. The receptors were gathered from a man aged 40-55 years with glioma. The CDR3 runs from the conserved cysteine through the conserved F or W. Fields, in order: V gene, D gene, clone size, J gene, CDR3 protein, CDR3 DNA. A D gene is named only where the DNA matches it firmly. The size field is filled for only some rows; it gives once, few, many or a size class.

>TRBV29-1|TRBD2|-|TRBJ2-3
CSSRLAGTDTQYF
TGCAGCTCTCGACTAGCGGGGACAGATACGCAGTATTTT
>TRBV29-1|-|-|TRBJ1-1
CSVETWNTEAFF
TGCAGCGTCGAAACATGGAACACTGAAGCTTTCTTT
>TRBV5-6|-|once|TRBJ2-1
CASSLRGRGAGYEQFF
TGTGCCAGCAGCTTGCGGGGGCGGGGTGCGGGCTATGAGCAGTTCTTC
>TRBV9|TRBD1|-|TRBJ2-5
CASSRTGSGGETQYF
TGTGCCAGCAGCCGGACAGGGTCTGGAGGAGAGACCCAGTACTTC
>TRBV19|-|-|TRBJ2-1
CASSPSRAGDFNNEQFF
TGTGCCAGTAGTCCAAGCCGCGCTGGGGACTTCAACAATGAGCAGTTCTTC
>TRBV6-5|TRBD2|-|TRBJ2-5
CASSSSGLPETQYF
TGTGCCAGCAGTTCCTCGGGACTACCAGAGACCCAGTACTTC
>TRBV15|TRBD1|-|TRBJ2-2
CATSRELPGQGIYTGELFF
TGTGCCACCAGCAGAGAGCTTCCGGGACAGGGAATCTACACCGGGGAGCTGTTTTTT
>TRBV12-5|-|-|TRBJ2-1
CASGLVRVSKSDEQFF
TGTGCTAGTGGTTTGGTAAGGGTCTCCAAAAGCGATGAGCAGTTCTTC
>TRBV29-1|-|-|TRBJ1-1
CSVDRDNTEAFF
TGCAGCGTTGACCGGGACAACACTGAAGCTTTCTTT
>TRBV15|-|once|TRBJ2-1
CATSRDSEGDNEQFF
TGTGCCACCAGCAGAGATTCAGAAGGGGACAATGAGCAGTTCTTC
>TRBV6-5|TRBD1|-|TRBJ2-1
CASRGDRSSPDEQFF
TGTGCCAGCAGGGGGGACAGGTCCTCGCCGGATGAGCAGTTCTTC
>TRBV5-6|-|-|TRBJ2-7
CASSLRRDPAYEQYF
TGTGCCAGCAGCTTGAGGCGGGATCCCGCCTACGAGCAGTACTTC
>TRBV27|-|-|TRBJ1-2
CASSFRENYGYTF
TGTGCCAGCAGTTTCCGTGAAAACTATGGCTACACCTTC
>TRBV29-1|TRBD2|few|TRBJ2-1
CSVEAGTSGVSEQFF
TGCAGCGTTGAAGCTGGGACTAGCGGGGTATCTGAGCAGTTCTTC
>TRBV5-1|-|-|TRBJ1-2
CASSTSGTLNYGYTF
TGCGCCAGCAGCACATCCGGGACACTGAACTATGGCTACACCTTC
>TRBV29-1|-|-|TRBJ2-3
CSVPQAGTQYF
TGCAGCGTACCGCAGGCAGGGACGCAGTATTTT
>TRBV6-5|-|-|TRBJ2-3
CASSYLPSGGDTQYF
TGTGCCAGCAGTTACCTCCCCAGCGGCGGGGATACGCAGTATTTT
>TRBV11-3|-|-|TRBJ2-5
CASSPRLNQETQYF
TGTGCCAGCAGCCCGAGACTCAACCAAGAGACCCAGTACTTC
>TRBV6-1|TRBD1|few|TRBJ1-2
CASSAGQGAYGYTF
TGTGCCAGCAGCGCCGGACAGGGCGCCTATGGCTACACCTTC
>TRBV19|TRBD1|-|TRBJ1-5
CASSDRTGGAYQPQHF
TGTGCCAGTAGTGACAGGACAGGGGGAGCATATCAGCCCCAGCATTTT
>TRBV7-9|TRBD1|-|TRBJ1-4
CASSTRTGGEEKLFF
TGTGCCAGCAGCACAAGGACAGGGGGAGAAGAAAAACTGTTTTTT
>TRBV27|-|-|TRBJ1-2
CASKNPGTNYGYTF
TGTGCCAGCAAGAACCCCGGGACGAACTATGGCTACACCTTC
>TRBV7-2|TRBD2|-|TRBJ2-5
CASSWGLGETQYF
TGTGCCAGCAGCTGGGGACTAGGAGAGACCCAGTACTTC
>TRBV5-1|-|-|TRBJ2-5
CASSSEVSGTQYF
TGCGCCAGCAGCTCGGAGGTCTCCGGAACCCAGTACTTC
>TRBV4-2|-|-|TRBJ1-5
CASSQDTGQEVQPQHF
TGTGCCAGCAGCCAAGACACAGGTCAAGAGGTTCAGCCCCAGCATTTT
>TRBV5-1|TRBD1|-|TRBJ1-4
CASSLEGAGEKLFF
TGCGCCAGCAGCTTGGAGGGGGCAGGTGAAAAACTGTTTTTT
>TRBV2|-|-|TRBJ1-6
CASSEQGLGSPLHF
TGTGCCAGCAGTGAGCAGGGGCTTGGGTCACCCCTCCACTTT
>TRBV7-9|TRBD2|-|TRBJ2-3
CASSLSSRAGPTDTQYF
TGTGCCAGCAGCTTGTCCTCAAGAGCGGGGCCGACAGATACGCAGTATTTT
>TRBV5-6|-|few|TRBJ2-5
CASSSLGLGQETQYF
TGTGCCAGCAGCTCATTAGGGCTAGGGCAAGAGACCCAGTACTTC
>TRBV7-2|TRBD2|-|TRBJ2-7
CASSLGGGRSSYEQYF
TGTGCCAGCAGCTTAGGTGGCGGGAGGAGCTCCTACGAGCAGTACTTC
>TRBV25-1|-|-|TRBJ2-1
CASILGQGTYNEQFF
TGTGCCAGCATTCTTGGCCAGGGGACTTACAATGAGCAGTTCTTC
>TRBV7-2|-|-|TRBJ1-1
CASRVDTRNTEAFF
TGTGCCAGCAGGGTGGACACTCGGAACACTGAAGCTTTCTTT
>TRBV2|-|-|TRBJ2-5
CASSGEETQYF
TGTGCCAGCAGTGGGGAAGAGACCCAGTACTTC
>TRBV5-1|-|-|TRBJ2-6
CASSQGHPASGANVLTF
TGCGCCAGCAGCCAGGGACATCCTGCCTCTGGGGCCAACGTCCTGACTTTC
>TRBV11-3|TRBD2|-|TRBJ2-5
CASSLGLDNQETQYF
TGTGCCAGCAGCCTAGGACTAGACAACCAAGAGACCCAGTACTTC
>TRBV5-1|-|-|TRBJ2-1
CASSLVSGPYNEQFF
TGCGCCAGCAGCTTGGTGTCGGGCCCCTACAATGAGCAGTTCTTC
>TRBV6-4|-|-|TRBJ2-3
CASSDAGPTDTQYF
TGTGCCAGCAGTGACGCGGGCCCCACAGATACGCAGTATTTT
>TRBV10-3|-|-|TRBJ1-2
CAIRPDIDGRGYTF
TGTGCCATCAGACCGGACATCGACGGCCGTGGCTACACCTTC
>TRBV6-1|-|-|TRBJ2-2
CASSEGWKRSGELFF
TGTGCCAGCAGTGAAGGGTGGAAGAGATCCGGGGAGCTGTTTTTT
>TRBV19|-|-|TRBJ2-3
CASSINPDTDTQYF
TGTGCCAGTAGTATAAACCCCGACACAGATACGCAGTATTTT
>TRBV7-2|-|-|TRBJ2-2
CASSRGFQATGELFF
TGTGCCAGCAGCCGGGGCTTCCAAGCCACCGGGGAGCTGTTTTTT
>TRBV2|-|few|TRBJ1-1
CASSTGLTEAFF
TGTGCCAGCAGTACGGGGCTTACTGAAGCTTTCTTT
>TRBV7-2|TRBD2|-|TRBJ2-3
CASRLGPSGGTDTQYF
TGTGCCAGCAGATTAGGACCTAGCGGGGGCACAGATACGCAGTATTTT
>TRBV1|-|-|TRBJ2-3
CTSTINLSTDTQYF
TGCACCAGTACTATCAACTTAAGCACAGATACGCAGTATTTT
>TRBV19|TRBD1|-|TRBJ1-2
CASSPADRVLKSRGYTF
TGTGCCAGTAGTCCTGCGGACAGGGTTTTGAAAAGTCGTGGCTACACCTTC
>TRBV7-9|-|once|TRBJ2-2
CASSATYTGELFF
TGTGCCAGCAGCGCAACATATACCGGGGAGCTGTTTTTT
>TRBV6-1|TRBD1|-|TRBJ1-4
CASREGQNPEKLFF
TGTGCCAGCAGGGAGGGACAGAATCCCGAAAAACTGTTTTTT
>TRBV7-9|TRBD2|-|TRBJ2-5
CASSPGTSGQETQYF
TGTGCCAGCAGCCCCGGGACTAGCGGCCAAGAGACCCAGTACTTC